This T cell receptor (beta chain) came from a study of control samples from healthy donors and cancer patients. The CDR3 has 14 amino acids. Germline CDR1 is SGHTS and CDR2 is YDEGEE. Trimming cost V 4 bases and J 8 bases; bases outside gene matches: 6. TCRdb's copy holds only in-frame clones and misses some; the assay was immunoSEQ multiplex PCR. The repertoire holds roughly 20,000 clones, approximately 81% seen once, with 20% to 25% in the top ten. The clonotype comes from a man aged 55-75 years with colorectal cancer. The chain carries TRBV5-8 and TRBJ1-6; 7 nucleotides match TRBD1. The specimen sequenced was PBMCs. The CDR3 reads CASSDRDSDSPLHF. The DNA of the CDR3 is TGTGCCAGCAGCGACCGGGACAGCGATTCACCCCTCCACTTT. Using reference TRBV5-8 and TRBJ1-6 for the parts outside the CDR3, the full variable domain is EAGVTQSPTHLIKTRGQQATLRCSPISGHTSVYWYQQALGLGLQFLLWYDEGEERNRGNFPPRFSGRQFPNYSSELNVNALELEDSALYLCASSDRDSDSPLHFGNGTRLTVT.